This T cell receptor beta chain was sequenced during a study of OX40 agonist ivuxolimab in advanced cancers. About the study: Patients' therapy was ivuxolimab, an antibody that acts as an agonist of OX40 (CD134). Those enrolled were less than 85% male, with a mean age of roughly 62 years and ages from roughly 23 to 79.

The study, taken as a whole, reports: Not determined was the antigen specificity of the expanded peripheral T cells. CD8+ T cells averaged more expanded clones than CD4+.

In regard to this clone: Its antigen is as yet unknown.

TCRdb's copy holds only in-frame clones and misses some; the assay was immunoSEQ multiplex PCR. The sample gives about 25,000 clones, approximately 78% of which show up once; 1.4% to 1.5% is in the top ten. CDR1 and CDR2 (germline): MNHEY, SMNVEV (reference sequence). The CDR3 loop spans 16 amino acids. V lost 6 bases, J lost 4 bases, and 12 bases stayed unmatched. The receptor was isolated from an adult with an advanced solid tumor such as melanoma, head and neck, liver or kidney cancer. This specimen consisted of CD4+ or CD8+ T cells sorted from blood, obtained in a trial of the OX40 agonist ivuxolimab. This chain links TRBV27 with TRBJ1-3; 7 nucleotides match TRBD1. The CDR3 reads CASRPQGQGVGNTIYF. In nucleotides, the CDR3 is TGTGCCAGCAGACCCCAAGGGCAGGGGGTAGGAAACACCATATATTTT.